Below, 3 T cell receptor beta chains from the same sample are listed, as sequenced in a study of OX40 agonist ivuxolimab in advanced cancers. Only in-frame clones appear in the TCRdb table, and some are missing; sequencing was by immunoSEQ multiplex PCR. The sample shows 90,000 or so clones, around 90% of them seen only once. The sample was CD4+ or CD8+ T cells sorted from blood, taken in a trial of the OX40 agonist ivuxolimab. These receptors were obtained from an adult with an advanced solid tumor such as melanoma, head and neck, liver or kidney cancer.

This chain uses TRBV4-1 with TRBJ2-7; D unresolved. The CDR3 is 12 amino acids. Germline V gene lookup returns CDR1 MGHRA and CDR2 YSYEKL. Trimming took 1 base from V and 5 from J, leaving 6 bases between them. The CDR3 spells CASSQVVNEQYF. CDR3 DNA: TGCGCCAGCAGCCAAGTAGTGAACGAGCAGTACTTC.

This chain joins TRBV27 and TRBJ2-5, with TRBD2 matching over 11 bases. Germline trimming cut 5 bases from V and 3 bases from J; bases unmatched to any gene: 8. Per the germline V gene, CDR1 is MNHEY and CDR2 is SMNVEV (reference sequence). The CDR3 totals 16 residues. CDR3: CASSRGLAGSKETQYF. CDR3 nucleotide sequence: TGTGCCAGCAGTCGTGGACTAGCGGGCTCTAAAGAGACCCAGTACTTC.

This clone was observed a single time. The chain combines TRBV6-4 with TRBJ2-7; no firm D call. The V gene's germline CDR1 is MRHNA and CDR2 SNTAGT. Trimming left V 10 bases short and J 1 base short, with 14 bases between. The CDR3 loop spans 13 amino acids. CDR3 nucleotides: TGTGCCAACACGCAAAGTAAATCCTACGAGCAGTACTTC. The encoded protein is CANTQSKSYEQYF.